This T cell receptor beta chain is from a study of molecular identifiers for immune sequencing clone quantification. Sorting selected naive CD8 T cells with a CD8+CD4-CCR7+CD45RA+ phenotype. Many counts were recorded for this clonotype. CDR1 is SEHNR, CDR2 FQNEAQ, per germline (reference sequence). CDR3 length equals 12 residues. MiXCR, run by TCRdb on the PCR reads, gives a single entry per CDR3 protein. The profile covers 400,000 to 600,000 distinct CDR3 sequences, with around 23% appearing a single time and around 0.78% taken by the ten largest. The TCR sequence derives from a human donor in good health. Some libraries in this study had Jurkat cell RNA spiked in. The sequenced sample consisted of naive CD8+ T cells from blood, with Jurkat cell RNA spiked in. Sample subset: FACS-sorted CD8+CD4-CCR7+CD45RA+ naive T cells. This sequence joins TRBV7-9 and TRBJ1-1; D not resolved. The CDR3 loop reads CALREMNTEAFF. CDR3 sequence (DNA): TGTGCTCTTCGGGAGATGAACACTGAAGCTTTCTTT.